The 13 T cell receptor beta chains below come from one sample, sequenced in a study of beta chain features in type 1 diabetes. Their recognized antigens are unknown. Study-wide points: Patients with Type 1 diabetes showed moderately but significantly shorter TCRB CDR3s in all four CD4+ subsets.

The authors reverse transcribed all of the isolated RNA, so sequencing captured expressed TCRB transcripts. Profiling relied on immunoSEQ multiplex PCR, and the TCRdb table lists in-frame clones only, not all of them. The table has about 160,000 clones, about 9.4% seen once. The sample comprised central memory CD4+ T cells from blood. These receptors originate from a young man with type 1 diabetes.

This clone was seen only a few times. CDR3 DNA sequence: TGTGCCAGCAGCGCCAGATATTCACAGGGGGCTGATGGAGAGACCCAGTACTTC. This codes for CASSARYSQGADGETQYF. V usage is TRBV7-9 and J usage is TRBJ2-5; 9 bases are a match to TRBD1. V lost 5 bases to trimming and J lost 4 bases; unmatched junction nucleotides: 17. The germline CDR1 and CDR2 sequences are SEHNR and FQNEAQ (reference sequence). This CDR3 is built from 18 residues.

The chain joins TRBV28 to TRBJ2-4; 10 nucleotides line up with TRBD2. Trimming removed 4 bases from V and 7 bases from J; junction bases left unmatched: 7. This CDR3 region has 15 residues. The germline V gene has CDR1 MDHEN and CDR2 SYDVKM. The CDR3 region is CASSSSSGSRNIQYF. The CDR3 coding sequence is TGTGCCAGCAGTTCCTCTAGCGGGAGTAGGAACATTCAGTACTTC.

The chain couples TRBV2 to TRBJ2-5, with a weak D call TRBD1 (6 bases). V lost 5 bases, J lost 5 bases, and 12 bases lay in between. The CDR3 runs 13 residues. Germline values: CDR1 SNHLY, CDR2 FYNNEI. The CDR3 loop reads CASSRQGFETQYF. As DNA, the CDR3 is TGTGCCAGCAGTCGTCAGGGGTTTGAGACCCAGTACTTC.

This clone was counted between two and nine times. The genes are TRBV6-6 and TRBJ2-1; 12 bases align to TRBD2. CDR1 is MNHNY and CDR2 is SVGAGI in the germline V gene (reference sequence). V lost 8 bases to trimming and J lost 8 bases; unmatched junction nucleotides: 4. The CDR3 contains 13 residues. The CDR3 is CASLAGGVDEQFF. The CDR3 bases are TGTGCCAGCCTAGCGGGGGGGGTGGATGAGCAGTTCTTC.

This clone was observed a few times. Other DNA sequences in the sample encode the same CDR3. The chain carries TRBV18 and TRBJ2-3, with TRBD2 matching 7 bases. J was trimmed by 0 bases and V by 0 bases; bases with no gene match: 0. CDR3 size: 15 residues. In germline, CDR1 is KGHSH, CDR2 LQKENI. CDR3 nucleotides: TGTGCCAGCTCACCACCTAGCGGGAGCACAGATACGCAGTATTTT. It translates to CASSPPSGSTDTQYF.

The rearrangement uses TRBV7-2 and TRBJ2-5, with 8 positions matching TRBD1. Germline V lookup: CDR1 SGHTA, CDR2 FQGNSA. This CDR3 has 16 amino acids. The V segment lost 4 bases and the J segment 2 bases; nucleotides outside the gene matches: 9. CDR3 bases: TGTGCCAGCAGCTATCAATCCAACAGGGGGCAAGAGACCCAGTACTTC. The encoded protein is CASSYQSNRGQETQYF. The full variable domain, its missing parts supplied by reference TRBV7-2 and TRBJ2-5, is GAGVSQSPSNKVTEKGKDVELRCDPISGHTALYWYRQSLGQGLEFLIYFQGNSAPDKSGLPSDRFSAERTGGSVSTLTIQRTQQEDSAVYLCASSYQSNRGQETQYFGPGTRLLVL.

J is TRBJ1-1 and V is TRBV28, with D perhaps matching TRBD1 (5 bases). V was cut by 6 bases and J by 0 bases, with 8 bases left in between. The CDR3 runs 13 residues. CDR1 and CDR2 from the germline V gene are MDHEN and SYDVKM. The CDR3 spells CASRKTVNTEAFF. CDR3 bases: TGTGCCAGCAGAAAGACAGTGAACACTGAAGCTTTCTTT.

This clone was seen only a few times. The CDR3 coding sequence is TGTGCCAGCAGAGAACAGGCGAGCACTGAAGCTTTCTTT. Its protein product is CASREQASTEAFF. The genes are TRBV28 and TRBJ1-1; tentative D call: TRBD1 (5 bases). V lost 6 bases and J lost 4, with 12 bases in between. The CDR3 contains 13 residues. The germline V gene encodes CDR1 MDHEN and CDR2 SYDVKM. Supplemented by reference TRBV28 and TRBJ1-1, the full variable domain reads DVKVTQSSRYLVKRTGEKVFLECVQDMDHENMFWYRQDPGLGLRLIYFSYDVKMKEKGDIPEGYSVSREKKERFSLILESASTNQTSMYLCASREQASTEAFFGQGTRLTVV.

The sample holds a few counts of this clone. This same CDR3 is encoded by further DNA sequences in the sample. V gene TRBV7-2 combines with J gene TRBJ1-2; weak D call: TRBD1 (5 bases). Deletions cut 0 bases from V and 3 bases from J, with 5 bases between. The V gene's germline CDR1 is SGHTA and CDR2 FQGNSA. CDR3 length: 13 residues. The CDR3 DNA reads TGTGCCAGCAGCTTAGCCAGGGACTATGGCTACACCTTC. It yields the protein CASSLARDYGYTF.

V is TRBV2 and J is TRBJ1-4; tentative D call: TRBD1 (6 bases). Germline loops: CDR1 SNHLY, CDR2 FYNNEI. Trimming took off 2 bases at V and 5 bases at J, with 6 bases between the two ends. The CDR3 has 13 amino acids. This CDR3 is CASSEQGNEKLFF. CDR3 nucleotides: TGTGCCAGCAGTGAACAGGGGAATGAAAAACTGTTTTTT. Using reference TRBV2 and TRBJ1-4 for the parts outside the CDR3, the full variable domain is EPEVTQTPSHQVTQMGQEVILRCVPISNHLYFYWYRQILGQKVEFLVSFYNNEISEKSEIFDDQFSVERPDGSNFTLKIRSTKLEDSAMYFCASSEQGNEKLFFGSGTQLSVL.

The chain couples TRBV7-2 to TRBJ2-1, with D unclear. This CDR3 contains 15 residues. Looked up from germline, CDR1 is SGHTA and CDR2 is FQGNSA. Trimming stripped 5 bases from V and 3 bases from J, with 14 bases between. CDR3: CASSPQRIVYNEQFF. The CDR3 nucleotides read TGTGCCAGCAGCCCCCAGAGGATCGTCTACAATGAGCAGTTCTTC.

The V call is TRBV5-6, the J call TRBJ2-3, with no clear D. The germline gives CDR1 SGHDT, CDR2 YYEEEE. This CDR3 is 14 amino acids long. Trimming took 0 bases from V and 3 from J, leaving 8 bases between them. The CDR3 DNA is TGTGCCAGCAGCTTGGACCTGCTAACAGATACGCAGTATTTT. Residues: CASSLDLLTDTQYF.

There are a few counts of this clone. V usage is TRBV5-1 and J usage is TRBJ1-2; D gene uncertain. The CDR3 extends over 13 amino acids. V was cut by 1 base and J by 7 bases, with 11 bases left in between. Germline V gene sequence: CDR1 SGHRS, CDR2 YFSETQ. The CDR3 is CASSLYGSGGYTF. CDR3 DNA sequence: TGCGCCAGCAGCTTGTACGGATCGGGTGGCTACACCTTC.